This TCR beta chain is from a study of blood T cells in healthy people across ages. Using a J-beta primer mix together with a sample-barcoded 5' primer, a second PCR was run for roughly 6 to 12 cycles. TCRdb ran MiXCR on the 5' RACE reads and lists one entry per CDR3 protein. The sample lists over 950,000 distinct CDR3 sequences; approximately 50% were seen once. Trimming removed 8 bases from V and 3 bases from J; junction bases left unmatched: 11. Germline V gene lookup returns CDR1 DFQATT and CDR2 SNEGSKA (reference sequence). The CDR3 runs to 15 residues. The sequencing sample was made of blood. The chain uses TRBV20-1 and TRBJ2-1; TRBD1 aligns across 9 bases. This receptor was taken from an older woman in good health. In DNA form, the CDR3 reads TGCAGTTCCCGACCCGGGACAGGGATCTACAATGAGCAGTTCTTC. Translated, it gives CSSRPGTGIYNEQFF.